The 12 T cell receptor beta chains below were found in one sample sequenced in a study of T cells after yellow fever vaccination. TCRdb independently ran MiXCR on the 5' RACE reads; one entry per CDR3 protein. This sample has approximately 350,000 distinct CDR3 sequences, with around 10% found just once. The sequencing here drew on PBMCs, taken on the day of the first yellow fever vaccination. The origin of the receptors is a man younger than 30 who received the YFV17D yellow fever vaccine.

Ten or more counts support this clonotype. The chain employs TRBV3-1 and TRBJ1-1; maybe TRBD1 (5 bases). Per the germline V gene, CDR1 is LGHDT and CDR2 is YNNKEL (reference sequence). This CDR3 has 13 amino acids. Trimming removed 6 bases from V and 5 bases from J, with 13 bases in between. The CDR3 protein is CASRPGEGTEAFF. The CDR3 nucleotides read TGTGCCAGCAGGCCCGGGGAGGGGACTGAAGCTTTCTTT.

This clonotype appeared a few times. This sequence joins TRBV6-2 or TRBV6-3 and TRBJ2-7; D gene ambiguous. V gave up 6 bases and J gave up 2 bases, with 14 bases separating them. This CDR3 is 14 amino acids long. Germline CDR1 MNHEY, CDR2 SVGEGT. In nucleotides, the CDR3 is TGTGCCAGCAGCGAACCTCCGGGTCCCTACGAGCAGTACTTC. It specifies CASSEPPGPYEQYF.

This clonotype was seen a few times. J is TRBJ2-3 and V is TRBV5-8; 11 positions match TRBD2. V lost 6 bases to trimming and J lost 0 bases; unmatched junction nucleotides: 3. This CDR3 is built from 15 residues. Germline loops: CDR1 SGHTS, CDR2 YDEGEE. The CDR3 bases are TGTGCCAGCACCTTAGCGGGGGGGAGCACAGATACGCAGTATTTT. Translated: CASTLAGGSTDTQYF.

DNA for the CDR3: TGCGCCAGCAGCTTGAGCCCTTCCGAAGCTTTCTTT. It translates to CASSLSPSEAFF. J is TRBJ1-1 and V is TRBV5-1, with D unclear. Germline assignment: CDR1 SGHRS and CDR2 YFSETQ. The CDR3 has 12 residues. The V end lost 1 base, the J end lost 8 bases, and 9 bases lay between the germline ends.

This clonotype was recorded a few times. CDR3 bases: TGCAGTGTCGGGTCTGCGGGGGGTTTTCAAGAGACCCAGTACTTC. This translates into CSVGSAGGFQETQYF. The V call is TRBV20-1, the J call TRBJ2-5; TRBD2 matches 8 bases. Germline lookup yields CDR1 DFQATT and CDR2 SNEGSKA (reference sequence). J was trimmed by 2 bases and V by 7 bases; bases with no gene match: 12. This CDR3 contains 15 residues.

V is TRBV9 and J is TRBJ1-5; 9 nucleotides align to TRBD1. CDR1 is SGDLS and CDR2 is YYNGEE in the germline V gene. Trimming took 3 bases from V and 3 from J; bases not matched to a gene: 4. The CDR3 loop spans 15 amino acids. The CDR3 is CASSGGTGPNQPQHF. In DNA form, the CDR3 reads TGTGCCAGCAGCGGGGGGACAGGGCCCAATCAGCCCCAGCATTTT. The full variable domain, in which reference TRBV9 and TRBJ1-5 provide the parts outside the CDR3, is DSGVTQTPKHLITATGQRVTLRCSPRSGDLSVYWYQQSLDQGLQFLIQYYNGEERAKGNILERFSAQQFPDLHSELNLSSLELGDSALYFCASSGGTGPNQPQHFGDGTRLSIL.

In DNA, the CDR3 is TGTGCCAGCAGTGATCCCGGGACAGGGATCAATGAGCAGTTCTTC. Amino acid sequence: CASSDPGTGINEQFF. This chain connects TRBV25-1 to TRBJ2-1; 9 positions match TRBD1. Unmatched junction bases numbered 6, after V lost 3 bases and J lost 6 bases. CDR1 is MGHDK, CDR2 SYGVNS, per germline. This CDR3 is 15 amino acids long.

This clonotype has at least ten counts. The rearrangement links TRBV15 to TRBJ2-3; D remains ambiguous. The germline V gene has CDR1 LNHNV and CDR2 YYDKDF (reference sequence). The CDR3 loop spans 15 amino acids. The V and J ends lost 7 bases and 6 bases respectively, with 20 bases between them. This CDR3 reads CATTEDGRIHDTQYF. In DNA form, the CDR3 reads TGTGCCACCACCGAGGACGGACGGATTCATGATACGCAGTATTTT.

The chain combines TRBV6-2 or TRBV6-3 with TRBJ2-7, with 10 nucleotides matching TRBD1. CDR1 is MNHEY, CDR2 SVGEGT, per germline. Trimming removed 5 bases from V and 4 bases from J; junction bases left unmatched: 8. The CDR3 spans 15 residues. The CDR3 DNA follows: TGTGCCAGCAGTATCCGGGGACAGGGGCATTACGAGCAGTACTTC. Protein: CASSIRGQGHYEQYF.

This clonotype was observed at least ten times. The chain combines TRBV7-3 with TRBJ2-3; 12 bases are a match to TRBD2. The CDR3 is 14 amino acids. The germline V gene has CDR1 SGHTA and CDR2 FQGTGA. V was pared by 4 bases and J by 4 bases, with 0 bases of the junction left unmatched. CDR3 DNA: TGTGCCAGCAGCTCTAGCGGGGGGGCAGATACGCAGTATTTT. This translates into CASSSSGGADTQYF.

The chain has TRBV27 and TRBJ2-3; D possibly corresponds to TRBD1 (6 bases). Germline V CDR1 and CDR2: MNHEY, SMNVEV (reference sequence). Trimming shortened V by 8 bases and J by 3 bases, and 21 bases separated the two germline ends. There are 16 residues in the CDR3. CDR3 sequence reads: CASLGVTGGLTDTQYF. The CDR3 DNA is TGTGCCAGCCTCGGGGTGACAGGCGGATTGACAGATACGCAGTATTTT.

This clonotype occurred a few times. The chain links TRBV29-1 to TRBJ1-1; the match to TRBD1 covers 12 bases. Looked up from germline, CDR1 is SQVTM and CDR2 is ANQGSEA. The CDR3 totals 17 residues. V trimming: 4 bases; J trimming: 0 bases; junction bases outside the gene matches: 9. Written as DNA, the CDR3 is TGCAGCGTTGGGGGGGGACAGGGGGCCTCCATGAACACTGAAGCTTTCTTT. Translated, it gives CSVGGGQGASMNTEAFF.